This T cell receptor beta chain comes out of a study of response to subunit inactivated influenza vaccine. The CDR3 is made up of 13 amino acids. Trimming removed 5 bases at V and 3 bases at J, with 11 bases between. The germline V gene encodes CDR1 SNHLY and CDR2 FYNNEI. A note on this clonotype: The antigen remains unidentified.

TCRdb fed the RT-PCR reads into MiXCR, producing one record per CDR3 protein. The sample gives fewer than 700,000 distinct CDR3 sequences, over 10% of which show up once; around 14% is in the top ten. The study's findings and limits: That few new T cells are recruited by each seasonal influenza vaccination was the authors' suggestion.

The sequences come from PBMCs from blood, collected about 40 days after vaccination. V and J are TRBV2 and TRBJ2-7; D unresolved. This TCR came from a man aged 50-60 years who received an inactivated influenza vaccine. For the CDR3, the DNA is TGTGCCAGCAGTAGGGTGGGGATCTACGAGCAGTACTTC. Its protein is CASSRVGIYEQYF.